The source of this TCR beta chain is a study of blood T cell repertoires in COVID-19. Study in general: There were acute and convalescent COVID-19 samples, and they came from the United States, Italy and Spain.

In the original workflow: Quantification of nucleated cells was approximated via reference gene primer amplification. TCRdb's table, derived via immunoSEQ multiplex PCR, lists solely in-frame clones and lacks some. V and J calls and clone size are given by that table; D and trimming were obtained from the DNA. The sample yields 120,000 or so clones, roughly 90% seen once. The CDR3 totals 16 residues. With 3 bases clipped from V and 4 bases from J, the junction kept 8 bases outside the gene matches. Germline V CDR1 and CDR2: SGDLS, YYNGEE. The TCR originated in a man between 50 and 59 years old with acute or convalescent COVID-19. The chain links TRBV9 to TRBJ2-2; 8 nucleotides match TRBD2. The specimen was peripheral blood. The CDR3: CASSAGRARGTGELFF. In DNA form, the CDR3 reads TGTGCCAGCAGCGCCGGGAGGGCTCGAGGCACCGGGGAGCTGTTTTTT.